The entry below gives a single T cell receptor beta chain sequence along with its context. These data come from a study of chemoradiotherapy in HPV16-positive cancers. Data came from immunoSEQ multiplex PCR; TCRdb stores just in-frame clones and leaves some out. The table has approximately 1,300 clones, around 80% seen once. Trimming shortened V by 3 bases and J by 6 bases, and 19 bases separated the two germline ends. The CDR3 runs to 15 residues. The germline CDR1 and CDR2 sequences are SGHDT and YYEEEE. The source was tumor tissue, collected from a patient who underwent chemoradiotherapy. The sequence was collected from a human donor with HPV-associated anogenital cancer. V is TRBV5-6 and J is TRBJ2-7; D ambiguous. The CDR3 coding sequence is TGTGCCAGCAGCTCTGTAGGGTCCTGGCAAGGCGAGCAGTACTTC. Its protein product is CASSSVGSWQGEQYF.